These 13 T cell receptor beta chains were all obtained from the same sample, sequenced in a study of T-cell reconstitution after alpha-beta-depleted transplantation in children. Unique molecular identifiers were built into the TCRbeta library. TCRdb reprocessed the PCR reads with MiXCR, giving one entry per CDR3 protein. Of 600,000 to 800,000 distinct CDR3 sequences in the sample, about an eighth were seen once. The sequenced sample was PBMCs, obtained before TCRalphabeta/CD19-depleted stem cell transplant. Receptor source: a girl aged 2 to 9 with congenital amegakaryocytic thrombocytopenia, due to receive a stem cell transplant.

The J gene is TRBJ2-1, the V gene TRBV11-3; D remains unclear. The germline V gene encodes CDR1 SGHNT and CDR2 YENEEA. The ends were cut back, 5 bases at V and 2 bases at J, with 7 bases in the middle. This CDR3 contains 13 residues. CDR3 nucleotides: TGTGCCAGCAGCGTCCACCCCTACAATGAGCAGTTCTTC. This translates into CASSVHPYNEQFF.

The gene calls are TRBV20-1 and TRBJ2-5, with D tentatively TRBD2 (6 bases). This CDR3 is 13 amino acids long. Trimming removed 5 bases from V and 5 bases from J, with 15 bases in between. Germline loops: CDR1 DFQATT, CDR2 SNEGSKA (reference sequence). The CDR3 sequence is CSASEGRGETQYF. The CDR3 nucleotides read TGCAGTGCTTCGGAGGGCCGGGGGGAGACCCAGTACTTC.

The sample holds a few counts of this clonotype. The rearrangement links TRBV20-1 to TRBJ2-1; no clear D. The CDR3 is made up of 16 amino acids. The V end lost 0 bases, the J end lost 0 bases, and 12 bases lay between the germline ends. Germline values: CDR1 DFQATT, CDR2 SNEGSKA (reference sequence). CDR3 sequence reads: CSARDPGTLSYNEQFF. CDR3 nucleotide sequence: TGCAGTGCTAGAGATCCGGGCACTCTCTCCTACAATGAGCAGTTCTTC.

This clonotype was found many times. The chain couples TRBV6-1 to TRBJ1-1; 7 nucleotides line up with TRBD1. The CDR3 is made up of 14 amino acids. Per germline, CDR1 MNHNS and CDR2 SASEGT. V lost 6 bases, J lost 0 bases, and 4 bases stayed unmatched. In DNA form, the CDR3 reads TGTGCCAGCAGAGGGACAGTCATGAACACTGAAGCTTTCTTT. Its protein is CASRGTVMNTEAFF.

This clonotype occurred many times. This chain connects TRBV5-1 to TRBJ2-1, with 7 bases that match TRBD1. V lost 1 base and J lost 9; bases outside the gene matches: 10. From germline, CDR1 is SGHRS and CDR2 YFSETQ. The CDR3 contains 15 residues. In nucleotides, the CDR3 is TGCGCCAGCAGCTTGTTTGGGACAGCCTCGGTTGAGCAGTTCTTC. This gives the protein CASSLFGTASVEQFF.

This clonotype was observed many times. The rearrangement uses TRBV29-1 and TRBJ2-1; either TRBD1 or TRBD2 may fit D (5 bases each). CDR1 and CDR2 (germline): SQVTM, ANQGSEA. V was pared by 3 bases and J by 9 bases, with 9 bases between. The CDR3 has 11 residues. In nucleotides, the CDR3 is TGCAGCGTTGACTGGGGGAGTGAGCAGTTCTTC. As protein: CSVDWGSEQFF.

This clonotype was seen a few times. The CDR3 nucleotides are TGTGCCAGCAGCGGGACAGGGGATTACGCAGGGTACGAGCAGTACTTC. It is translated as CASSGTGDYAGYEQYF. The gene calls are TRBV5-6 and TRBJ2-7, with TRBD1 matching over 10 bases. The CDR3 consists of 16 residues. With 4 bases clipped from V and 4 bases from J, the junction kept 11 bases outside the gene matches. Germline CDR1 SGHDT, CDR2 YYEEEE.

Only a few counts were recorded for this clonotype. The rearrangement uses TRBV6-5 and TRBJ2-7; possible D gene TRBD1, 6 bases. Trimming removed 4 bases at V and 5 bases at J, with 12 bases between. The germline V gene has CDR1 MNHEY and CDR2 SVGAGI. This CDR3 region has 13 residues. The CDR3 region is CASSFTRGHEQYF. Written as DNA, the CDR3 is TGTGCCAGCAGTTTTACCAGGGGCCACGAGCAGTACTTC.

The rearrangement joins TRBV5-1 to TRBJ2-1, with 10 nucleotides matching TRBD2. With V trimmed by 0 bases and J by 9 bases, 9 bases remained unmatched. The CDR3 is made up of 16 amino acids. Germline CDR1 SGHRS, CDR2 YFSETQ. The CDR3 nucleotides are TGCGCCAGCAGCTTGGTGCCTAGCGGGAGTATGGGTGAGCAGTTCTTC. Translated: CASSLVPSGSMGEQFF.

This clonotype was picked up many times. This chain uses TRBV11-2 with TRBJ1-4; 9 nucleotides line up with TRBD1. From germline, CDR1 is SGHAT and CDR2 FQNNGV. The CDR3 sequence is 14 residues long. The ends lost 5 bases at V and 5 bases at J; junction bases unmatched: 3. The CDR3 here is CASSRTGGNEKLFF. In DNA, the CDR3 is TGTGCCAGCAGCCGCACAGGGGGCAATGAAAAACTGTTTTTT.

The rearrangement joins TRBV7-2 to TRBJ2-7; 8 nucleotides line up with TRBD2. V was clipped by 1 base and J by 4 bases; unmatched bases: 9. Germline CDR1 and CDR2: SGHTA and FQGNSA. This CDR3 has 16 amino acids. CDR3 DNA sequence: TGTGCCAGCAGCTTAGAAGACAGCGGGAGTTGGTACGAGCAGTACTTC. Translation gives CASSLEDSGSWYEQYF.

This clonotype occurred many times. The chain combines TRBV20-1 with TRBJ2-3; perhaps D is TRBD1 or TRBD2 (8 bases each). This CDR3 has 19 residues. The V end was cut by 1 base, the J end by 6 bases, with 29 bases between. The germline gives CDR1 DFQATT, CDR2 SNEGSKA (reference sequence). The CDR3 sequence: CSARAGGYTGTSGGDTQYF. Here the CDR3 DNA reads TGCAGTGCTAGAGCAGGGGGCTATACCGGGACTAGTGGCGGCGATACGCAGTATTTT.

This clonotype was observed many times. The chain has TRBV29-1 and TRBJ2-7, with 13 bases lining up with TRBD2. Germline-derived CDR1 and CDR2 are SQVTM and ANQGSEA. The J segment lost 3 bases and the V segment lost 5 bases, leaving 13 bases of the junction unmatched. CDR3 length: 17 residues. CDR3 nucleotides: TGCAGCGTTTCCGGGACTAGCGGGATTCGGTTCGGCTACGAGCAGTACTTC. Translation: CSVSGTSGIRFGYEQYF.